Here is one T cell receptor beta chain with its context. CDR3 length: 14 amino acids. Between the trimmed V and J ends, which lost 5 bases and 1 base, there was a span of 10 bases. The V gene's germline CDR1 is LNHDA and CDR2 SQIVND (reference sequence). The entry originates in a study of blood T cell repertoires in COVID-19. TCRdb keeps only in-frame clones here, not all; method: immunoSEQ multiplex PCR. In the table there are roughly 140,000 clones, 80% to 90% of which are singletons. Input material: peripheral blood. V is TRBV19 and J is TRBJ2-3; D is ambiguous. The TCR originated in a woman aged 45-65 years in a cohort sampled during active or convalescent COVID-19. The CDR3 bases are TGTGCCAGTAGTCTCTCAGGCCGCACAGATACGCAGTATTTT. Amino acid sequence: CASSLSGRTDTQYF. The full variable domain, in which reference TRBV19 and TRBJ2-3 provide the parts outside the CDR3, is DGGITQSPKYLFRKEGQNVTLSCEQNLNHDAMYWYRQDPGQGLRLIYYSQIVNDFQKGDIAEGYSVSREKKESFPLTVTSAQKNPTAFYLCASSLSGRTDTQYFGPGTRLTVL.